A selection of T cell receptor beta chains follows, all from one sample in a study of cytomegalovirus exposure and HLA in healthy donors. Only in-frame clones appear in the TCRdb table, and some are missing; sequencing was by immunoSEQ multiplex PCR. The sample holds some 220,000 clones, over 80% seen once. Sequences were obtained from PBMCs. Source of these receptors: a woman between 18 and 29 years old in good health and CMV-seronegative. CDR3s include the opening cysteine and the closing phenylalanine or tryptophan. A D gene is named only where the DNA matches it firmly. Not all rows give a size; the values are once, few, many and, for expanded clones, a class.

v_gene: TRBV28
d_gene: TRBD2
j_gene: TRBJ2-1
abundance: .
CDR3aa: CASSLTSGRAYNEQFF
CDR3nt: TGTGCCAGCAGTTTAACTAGCGGGAGGGCATACAATGAGCAGTTCTTC

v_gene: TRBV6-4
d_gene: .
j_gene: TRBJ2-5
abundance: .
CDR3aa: CASSVAAEETQYF
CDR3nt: TGTGCCAGCAGTGTTGCGGCCGAGGAGACCCAGTACTTC

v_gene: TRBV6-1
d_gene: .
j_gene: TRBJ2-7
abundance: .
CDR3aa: CASRAPFPNGEQYF
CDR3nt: TGTGCCAGCAGAGCACCCTTTCCAAACGGCGAGCAGTACTTC

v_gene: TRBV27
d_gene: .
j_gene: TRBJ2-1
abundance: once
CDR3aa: CASSSPSTAAYNEQFF
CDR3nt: TGTGCCAGCAGTTCCCCCTCAACCGCAGCCTACAATGAGCAGTTCTTC

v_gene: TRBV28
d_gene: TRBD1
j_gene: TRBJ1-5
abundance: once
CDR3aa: CASSARQGSGNQPQHF
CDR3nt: TGTGCCAGCAGTGCACGACAGGGTTCCGGCAATCAGCCCCAGCATTTT

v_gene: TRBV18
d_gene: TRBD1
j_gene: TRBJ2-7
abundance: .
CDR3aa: CASSDRVGYEQYF
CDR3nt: TGTGCCAGCTCAGACAGGGTAGGATACGAGCAGTACTTC

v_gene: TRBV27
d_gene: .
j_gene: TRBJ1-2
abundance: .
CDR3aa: CASSWGGTLNYGYTF
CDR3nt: TGTGCCAGCAGTTGGGGGGGGACACTTAACTATGGCTACACCTTC

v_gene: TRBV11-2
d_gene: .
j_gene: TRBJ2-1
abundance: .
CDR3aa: CASSLVRGGAGYNEQFF
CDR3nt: TGTGCCAGCAGCTTAGTCCGGGGTGGGGCGGGATACAATGAGCAGTTCTTC

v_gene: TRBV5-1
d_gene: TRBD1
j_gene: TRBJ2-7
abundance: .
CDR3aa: CASSSDSGSQGAYEQYF
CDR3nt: TGCGCCAGCAGCTCCGATTCTGGGAGTCAGGGGGCTTACGAGCAGTACTTC

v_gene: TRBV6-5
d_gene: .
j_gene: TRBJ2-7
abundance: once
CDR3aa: CASSYPGTSHEQYF
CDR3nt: TGTGCCAGCAGTTACCCCGGGACTTCCCACGAGCAGTACTTC

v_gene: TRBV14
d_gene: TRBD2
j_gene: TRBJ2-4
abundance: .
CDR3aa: CASSRTSGPWKNIQYF
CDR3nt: TGTGCCAGCAGCCGAACTAGCGGGCCTTGGAAAAACATTCAGTACTTC

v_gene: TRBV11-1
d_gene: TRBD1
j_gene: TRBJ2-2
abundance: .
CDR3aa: CASSLGGQGAVTGELFF
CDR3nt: TGTGCCAGCAGCTTAGGAGGACAGGGGGCTGTCACCGGGGAGCTGTTTTTT

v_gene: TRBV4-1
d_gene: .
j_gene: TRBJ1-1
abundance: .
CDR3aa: CASSPGQLNTEAFF
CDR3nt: TGCGCCAGCAGCCCCGGACAGCTAAACACTGAAGCTTTCTTT

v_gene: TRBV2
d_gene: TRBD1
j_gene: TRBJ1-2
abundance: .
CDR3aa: CATSGTGGWDGYTF
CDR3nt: TGTGCCACCTCCGGGACAGGGGGGTGGGATGGCTACACCTTC

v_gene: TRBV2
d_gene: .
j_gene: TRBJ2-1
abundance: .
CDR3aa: CASSSAYIRTDPVPKQFF
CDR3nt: TGTGCCAGCAGCTCCGCCTATATACGGACTGACCCCGTTCCCAAACAGTTCTTC

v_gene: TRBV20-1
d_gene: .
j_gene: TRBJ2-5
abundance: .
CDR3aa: CSASRQETQYF
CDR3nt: TGCAGTGCTAGCAGACAAGAGACCCAGTACTTC

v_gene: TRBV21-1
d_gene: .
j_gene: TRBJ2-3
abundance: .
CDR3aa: CASSKAPGGESTDTQYF
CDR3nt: TGTGCCAGCAGCAAGGCCCCAGGGGGCGAGAGCACAGATACGCAGTATTTT

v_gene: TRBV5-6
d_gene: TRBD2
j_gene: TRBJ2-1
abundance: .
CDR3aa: CASSPGLAGLGEQFF
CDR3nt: TGTGCCAGCAGCCCGGGACTAGCGGGATTAGGGGAGCAGTTCTTC

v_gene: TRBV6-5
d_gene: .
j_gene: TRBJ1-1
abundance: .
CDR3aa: CASSYEGTDTEAFF
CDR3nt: TGTGCCAGCAGTTACGAGGGTACGGACACTGAAGCTTTCTTT

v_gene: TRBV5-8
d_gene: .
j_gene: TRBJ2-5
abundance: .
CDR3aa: CASSLGGTQYF
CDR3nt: TGTGCCAGCAGCTTGGGAGGGACCCAGTACTTC

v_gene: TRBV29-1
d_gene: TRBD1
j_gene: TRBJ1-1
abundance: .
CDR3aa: CSGGRGQGTEAFF
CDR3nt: TGCAGCGGTGGCAGGGGGCAAGGTACTGAAGCTTTCTTT

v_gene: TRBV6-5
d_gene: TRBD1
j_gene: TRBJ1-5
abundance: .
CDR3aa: CASSYQGGNQPQHF
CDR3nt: TGTGCCAGCAGTTACCAGGGGGGCAATCAGCCCCAGCATTTT

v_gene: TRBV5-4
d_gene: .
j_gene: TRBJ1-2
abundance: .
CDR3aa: CAIKGVQKYGYTF
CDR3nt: TGTGCCATTAAAGGGGTTCAGAAATATGGCTACACCTTC

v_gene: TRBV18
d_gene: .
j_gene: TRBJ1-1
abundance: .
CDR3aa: CASSPHKTQGPEAFF
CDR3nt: TGTGCCAGCTCACCGCACAAAACACAGGGACCTGAAGCTTTCTTT

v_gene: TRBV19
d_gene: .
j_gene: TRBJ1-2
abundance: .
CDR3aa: CASRRINYGYTF
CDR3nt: TGTGCCAGTCGCAGGATTAACTATGGCTACACCTTC

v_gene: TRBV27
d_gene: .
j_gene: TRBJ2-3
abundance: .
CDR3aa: CASSRPSDGTDTQYF
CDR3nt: TGTGCCAGCAGTCGGCCTAGCGATGGTACAGATACGCAGTATTTT

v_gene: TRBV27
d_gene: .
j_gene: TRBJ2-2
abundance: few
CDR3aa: CASSLWQTGELFF
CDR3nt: TGTGCCAGCAGTTTATGGCAAACCGGGGAGCTGTTTTTT

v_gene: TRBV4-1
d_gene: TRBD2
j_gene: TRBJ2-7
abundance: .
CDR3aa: CASSQASGRSVREQYF
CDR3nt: TGCGCCAGCAGCCAAGCTAGCGGGAGGTCTGTGAGGGAGCAGTACTTC

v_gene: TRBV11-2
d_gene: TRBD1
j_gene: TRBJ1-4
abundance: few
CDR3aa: CATKKDRANEKLFF
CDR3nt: TGTGCCACCAAAAAGGACAGGGCTAATGAAAAACTGTTTTTT

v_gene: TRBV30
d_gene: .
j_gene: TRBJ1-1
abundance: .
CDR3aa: CAWSVQRGSEAFF
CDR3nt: TGTGCCTGGAGTGTACAACGGGGTTCTGAAGCTTTCTTT

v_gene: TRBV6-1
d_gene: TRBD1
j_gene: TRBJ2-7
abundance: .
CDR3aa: CASSGDRVPSEQYF
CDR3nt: TGTGCCAGCAGTGGGGACAGGGTCCCCTCCGAGCAGTACTTC

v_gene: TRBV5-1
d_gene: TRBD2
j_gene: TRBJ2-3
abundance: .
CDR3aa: CASSGGTSGTDTQYF
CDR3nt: TGCGCCAGCAGCGGGGGGACTAGCGGCACAGATACGCAGTATTTT

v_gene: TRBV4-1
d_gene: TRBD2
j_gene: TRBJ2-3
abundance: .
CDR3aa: CASSRGTSGGILTDTQYF
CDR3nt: TGCGCCAGCAGCCGCGGGACTAGCGGGGGAATCCTCACAGATACGCAGTATTTT

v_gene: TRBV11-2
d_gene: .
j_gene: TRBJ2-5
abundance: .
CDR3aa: CASSLEQSETQYF
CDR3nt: TGTGCCAGCAGCTTAGAGCAGTCGGAGACCCAGTACTTC

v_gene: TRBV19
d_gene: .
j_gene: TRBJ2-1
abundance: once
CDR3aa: CASTPPGGEQFF
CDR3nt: TGTGCCAGTACCCCCCCAGGTGGTGAGCAGTTCTTC

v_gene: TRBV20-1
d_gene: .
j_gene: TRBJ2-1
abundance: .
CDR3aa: CSAIYNEQFF
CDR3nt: TGCAGTGCCATCTACAATGAGCAGTTCTTC

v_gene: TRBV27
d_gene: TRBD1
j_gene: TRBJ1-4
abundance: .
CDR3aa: CASSLTGTGREKLFF
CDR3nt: TGTGCCAGCAGTCTTACCGGGACAGGGAGGGAAAAACTGTTTTTT

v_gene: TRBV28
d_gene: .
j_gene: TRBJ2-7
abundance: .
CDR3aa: CASSSALQGSYEQYF
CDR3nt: TGTGCCAGCAGTTCCGCCCTACAGGGATCCTACGAGCAGTACTTC

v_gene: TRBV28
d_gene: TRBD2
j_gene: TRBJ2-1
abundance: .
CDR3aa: CASSFGEGFYNEQFF
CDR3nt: TGTGCCAGCAGTTTTGGGGAGGGCTTCTACAATGAGCAGTTCTTC

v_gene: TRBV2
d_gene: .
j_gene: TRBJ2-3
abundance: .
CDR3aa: CASVKQGTDTQYF
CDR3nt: TGTGCCAGCGTAAAACAGGGAACAGATACGCAGTATTTT

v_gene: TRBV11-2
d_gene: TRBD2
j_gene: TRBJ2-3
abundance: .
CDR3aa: CASSLDGASGDTQYF
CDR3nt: TGTGCCAGCAGCTTAGACGGGGCTAGCGGAGATACGCAGTATTTT

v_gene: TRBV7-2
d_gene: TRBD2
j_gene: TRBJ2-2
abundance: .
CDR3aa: CASSLGASGRGGELFF
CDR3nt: TGTGCCAGCAGCTTAGGTGCTAGCGGGAGGGGCGGGGAGCTGTTTTTT

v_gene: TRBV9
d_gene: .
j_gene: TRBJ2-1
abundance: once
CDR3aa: CASSVDPPRLLYNEQFF
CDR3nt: TGTGCCAGCAGCGTAGATCCACCGCGGTTACTTTACAATGAGCAGTTCTTC

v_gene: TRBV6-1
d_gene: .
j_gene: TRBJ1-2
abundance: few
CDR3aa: CASNQGHYGYTF
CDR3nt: TGTGCCAGCAACCAGGGGCACTATGGCTACACCTTC

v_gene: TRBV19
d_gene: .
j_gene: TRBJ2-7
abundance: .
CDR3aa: CASSIGQAPTYEQYF
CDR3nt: TGTGCCAGTAGTATAGGACAGGCTCCTACCTACGAGCAGTACTTC

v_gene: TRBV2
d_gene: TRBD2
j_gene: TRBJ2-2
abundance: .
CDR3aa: CASRRLAGGEAGELFF
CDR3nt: TGTGCCAGCAGACGACTAGCGGGAGGCGAAGCCGGGGAGCTGTTTTTT

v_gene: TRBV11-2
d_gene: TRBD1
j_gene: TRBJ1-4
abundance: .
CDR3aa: CASSFTAVAGGSVGEKLFF
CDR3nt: TGTGCCAGCAGCTTTACGGCCGTGGCAGGGGGCAGTGTCGGTGAAAAACTGTTTTTT

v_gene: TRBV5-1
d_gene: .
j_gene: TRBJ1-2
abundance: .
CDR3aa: CASSLDGRISLYGYTF
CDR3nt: TGCGCCAGCAGCTTGGACGGTCGCATTTCCCTCTATGGCTACACCTTC

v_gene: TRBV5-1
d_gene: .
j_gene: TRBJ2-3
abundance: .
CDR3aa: CASSTVGGNTDTQYF
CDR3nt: TGCGCCAGCAGCACCGTGGGGGGAAACACAGATACGCAGTATTTT

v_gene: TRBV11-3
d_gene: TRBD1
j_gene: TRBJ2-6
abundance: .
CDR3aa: CASSFGTGAGANVLTF
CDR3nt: TGTGCCAGCAGCTTTGGGACAGGGGCCGGGGCCAACGTCCTGACTTTC

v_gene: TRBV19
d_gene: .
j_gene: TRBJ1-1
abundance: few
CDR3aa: CASSPGANTEAFF
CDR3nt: TGTGCCAGTAGCCCAGGGGCGAACACTGAAGCTTTCTTT

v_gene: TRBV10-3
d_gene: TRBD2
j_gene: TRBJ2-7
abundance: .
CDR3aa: CASERLAGSYEQYF
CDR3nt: TGTGCCAGCGAAAGACTAGCGGGGTCCTACGAGCAGTACTTC